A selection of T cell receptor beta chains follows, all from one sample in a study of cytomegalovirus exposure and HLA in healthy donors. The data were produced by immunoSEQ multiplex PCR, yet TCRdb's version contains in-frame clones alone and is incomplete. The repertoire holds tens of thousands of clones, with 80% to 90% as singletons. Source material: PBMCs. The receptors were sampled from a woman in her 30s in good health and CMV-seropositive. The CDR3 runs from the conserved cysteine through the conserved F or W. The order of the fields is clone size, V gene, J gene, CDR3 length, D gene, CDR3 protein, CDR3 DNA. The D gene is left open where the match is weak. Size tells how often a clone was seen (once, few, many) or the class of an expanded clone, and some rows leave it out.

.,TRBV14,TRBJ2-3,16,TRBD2,CASSQWRESSTDTQYF,TGTGCCAGCAGCCAATGGCGGGAGTCTAGCACAGATACGCAGTATTTT
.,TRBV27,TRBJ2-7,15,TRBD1,CASASVGTGRREQYF,TGTGCCAGCGCCTCGGTAGGGACAGGGAGACGCGAGCAGTACTTC
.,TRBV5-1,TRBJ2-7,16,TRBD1,CASSMGRQGLSYEQYF,TGCGCCAGCAGCATGGGGAGACAGGGTCTCTCCTACGAGCAGTACTTC
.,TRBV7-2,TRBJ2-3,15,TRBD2,CASSLRLANTDTQYF,TGTGCCAGCAGCTTAAGACTAGCGAACACAGATACGCAGTATTTT
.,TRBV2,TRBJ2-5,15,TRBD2,CASSDELAAQETQYF,TGTGCCAGCAGTGACGAACTAGCGGCACAAGAGACCCAGTACTTC
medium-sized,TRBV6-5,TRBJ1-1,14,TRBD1,CASRATGANTEAFF,TGTGCCAGCAGAGCGACAGGGGCGAACACTGAAGCTTTCTTT
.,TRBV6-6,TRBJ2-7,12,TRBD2,CAASGSTYEQYF,TGTGCCGCAAGCGGGAGTACCTACGAGCAGTACTTC
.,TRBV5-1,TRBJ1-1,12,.,CASRGLNTEAFF,TGCGCCAGCAGGGGACTCAACACTGAAGCTTTCTTT
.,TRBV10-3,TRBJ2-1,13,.,CAISPEVSGERFF,TGTGCCATCAGTCCTGAGGTGTCGGGAGAACGATTCTTC
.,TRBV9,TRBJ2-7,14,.,CASSPLAFSYEQYF,TGTGCCAGCAGCCCTCTAGCTTTCTCCTACGAGCAGTACTTC
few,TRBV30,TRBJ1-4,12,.,CAWSRQVEKLFF,TGTGCCTGGAGTCGACAGGTTGAAAAACTGTTTTTT
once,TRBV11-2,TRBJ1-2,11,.,CASNYRGGYTF,TGTGCCAGCAACTACCGGGGGGGCTACACCTTC
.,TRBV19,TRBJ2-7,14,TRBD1,CASSIRTGTYEQYF,TGTGCCAGTAGTATCCGGACAGGGACCTACGAGCAGTACTTC
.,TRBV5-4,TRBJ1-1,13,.,CASSLIEGSEAFF,TGTGCCAGCAGCTTGATCGAGGGATCTGAAGCTTTCTTT
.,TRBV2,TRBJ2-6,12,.,CASSVQANVLTF,TGTGCCAGCAGTGTACAGGCCAACGTCCTGACTTTC
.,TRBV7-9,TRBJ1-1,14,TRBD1,CASSFNRGSSEAFF,TGTGCCAGCAGCTTTAACAGGGGAAGTAGTGAAGCTTTCTTT
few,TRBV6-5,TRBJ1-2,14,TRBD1,CASSQGQGLSGYTF,TGTGCCAGCAGTCAAGGACAGGGTCTCTCTGGCTACACCTTC
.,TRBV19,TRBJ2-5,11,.,CASSISGEQYF,TGTGCCAGTAGTATTTCAGGGGAGCAGTACTTC
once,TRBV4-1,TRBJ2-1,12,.,CASRSSGNEQFF,TGCGCCAGCAGGTCCAGCGGGAATGAGCAGTTCTTC
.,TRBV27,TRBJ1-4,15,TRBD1,CASSLRGGAGEKLFF,TGTGCCAGCAGTTTGAGAGGGGGCGCAGGAGAAAAACTGTTTTTT
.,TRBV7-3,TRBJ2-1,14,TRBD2,CASSLGTTNNEQFF,TGTGCCAGCAGCTTAGGGACTACCAACAATGAGCAGTTCTTC
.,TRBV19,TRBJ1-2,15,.,CASSHPYPPGYGYTF,TGTGCCAGTAGCCACCCATACCCCCCCGGTTATGGCTACACCTTC
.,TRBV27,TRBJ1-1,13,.,CASSLSGDTEAFF,TGTGCCAGCAGTTTATCAGGGGACACTGAAGCTTTCTTT
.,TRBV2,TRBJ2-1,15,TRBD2,CASSGLAGADNEQFF,TGTGCCAGCAGTGGTTTAGCGGGAGCGGACAATGAGCAGTTCTTC
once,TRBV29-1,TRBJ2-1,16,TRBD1,CSVEDHSGQANNEQFF,TGCAGCGTTGAAGATCATTCAGGACAGGCCAACAATGAGCAGTTCTTC
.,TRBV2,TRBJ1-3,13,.,CASGLNSGNTIYF,TGTGCCAGTGGACTTAACTCTGGAAACACCATATATTTT
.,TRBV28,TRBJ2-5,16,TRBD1,CASSGTTGAIQETQYF,TGTGCCAGCAGTGGTACGACAGGGGCTATCCAAGAGACCCAGTACTTC
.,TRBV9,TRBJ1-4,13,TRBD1,CAPAGGTNEKLFF,TGTGCCCCGGCAGGGGGTACTAATGAAAAACTGTTTTTT
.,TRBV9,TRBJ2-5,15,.,CASSRELEGLETQYF,TGTGCCAGCAGCAGAGAGCTGGAGGGCCTCGAGACCCAGTACTTC
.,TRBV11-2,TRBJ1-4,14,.,CASSLRSDNEKLFF,TGTGCCAGCAGCTTACGCAGCGATAATGAAAAACTGTTTTTT
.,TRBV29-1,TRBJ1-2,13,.,CSVEDQGGSLTPF,TGCAGCGTTGAAGATCAGGGCGGCAGCCTCACCCCCTTC
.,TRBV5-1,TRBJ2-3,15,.,CASSLVGSAGDTQYF,TGCGCCAGCAGCTTGGTAGGGTCGGCGGGAGATACGCAGTATTTT
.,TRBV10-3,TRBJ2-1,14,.,CAVQAPDSYNEQFF,TGTGCCGTACAGGCCCCCGACTCCTACAATGAGCAGTTCTTC
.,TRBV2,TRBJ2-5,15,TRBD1,CASNRAGQGLETQYF,TGTGCCAGCAACCGAGCGGGACAGGGCCTGGAGACCCAGTACTTC
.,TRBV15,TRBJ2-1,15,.,CATSRDRAGYNEQFF,TGTGCCACCAGCAGAGATCGCGCGGGATACAATGAGCAGTTCTTC
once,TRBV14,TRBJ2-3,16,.,CASSRLSLGKTDTQYF,TGTGCCAGCAGCCGACTGAGCCTCGGGAAGACAGATACGCAGTATTTT
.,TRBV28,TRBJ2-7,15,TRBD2,CASSLFLAGENEQYF,TGTGCCAGCAGTTTATTTCTAGCGGGAGAGAACGAGCAGTACTTC
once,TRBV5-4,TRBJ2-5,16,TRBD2,CASRGGGSGRKETQYF,TGTGCCAGCAGAGGGGGGGGTAGCGGGAGGAAAGAGACCCAGTACTTC
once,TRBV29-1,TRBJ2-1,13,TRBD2,CSVSGGSYNEQFF,TGCAGCGTGAGCGGGGGCTCCTACAATGAGCAGTTCTTC
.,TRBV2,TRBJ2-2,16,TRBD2,CASRIGLAGNTGELFF,TGTGCCAGCAGAATCGGACTAGCGGGAAACACCGGGGAGCTGTTTTTT
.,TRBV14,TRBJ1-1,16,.,CASSQVGGGVGTEAFF,TGTGCCAGCAGCCAAGTGGGGGGAGGGGTAGGCACTGAAGCTTTCTTT
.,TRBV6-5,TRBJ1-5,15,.,CASSSRLSTNQPQHF,TGTGCCAGCAGTTCACGACTGTCCACTAATCAGCCCCAGCATTTT
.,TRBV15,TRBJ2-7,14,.,CATSRDRGLYEQYF,TGTGCCACCAGCAGAGACCGAGGGCTTTACGAGCAGTACTTC
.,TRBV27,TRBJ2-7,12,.,CASSLATYEQYF,TGTGCCAGCAGTCTAGCCACCTACGAGCAGTACTTC
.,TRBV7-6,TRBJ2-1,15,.,CASSLRTGAGNEQFF,TGTGCCAGCAGCTTGCGGACGGGAGCAGGCAATGAGCAGTTCTTC